The T cell receptor (beta chain) under discussion was sequenced for a study of T cells after yellow fever vaccination. Background on the study: SMART-Seq v4 Ultra Low Input prepared the low-cell-number fractions.

A universal primer site and UMIs were added as TCR cDNA was made by 5'RACE template switching. TCRdb re-analysed the 5' RACE reads in MiXCR, keeping a single row per CDR3 protein. The data contain hundreds of thousands of distinct CDR3 sequences, about 8.3% of them singletons. The V gene end was trimmed by 6 bases and the J gene end by 0 bases; junction bases not matched to a gene: 8. The CDR3 has 16 amino acids. The sequencing here drew on PBMCs, taken about 49 days after the first yellow fever vaccination. This receptor was identified in a man aged 18 to 30 who received the YFV17D yellow fever vaccine. This sequence joins TRBV23-1 and TRBJ2-7; TRBD1 matches at 10 bases. TRBV23-1 counts as an open reading frame of uncertain function. The CDR3 sequence is CASRRPGQGSSYEQYV. For the CDR3, the DNA is TGCGCCAGCAGACGGCCGGGACAGGGGTCCTCCTACGAGCAGTACGTC.